Sequencing of this T cell receptor beta chain was carried out in a study of T cells in Graves' hyperthyroidism and ophthalmopathy. On this clonotype itself: Its cognate antigen is unknown.

Amplification of TCR beta CDR3 regions was performed using RNA transcripts as template. HTBI primers were employed in a first-round RT-PCR of the TCR CDR3. TCRdb recomputed calls from the multiplex PCR reads with MiXCR, one row per CDR3 protein. The sample lists about 210,000 distinct CDR3 sequences, roughly a sixth occurring once. General study points: Also found in blood were most expanded thyroid clonotypes above 0.001.

This receptor was obtained from a man aged 50-60 years with Graves' hyperthyroidism. Sequenced input: blood.

As DNA, the CDR3 is TGTGCCAGTAGTATAGCCCCTCCGGGAGGTTCCTACAATGAGCAGTTCTTC. Amino acids: CASSIAPPGGSYNEQFF. This sequence joins TRBV19 and TRBJ2-1; 7 nucleotides match TRBD2. V dropped 1 base and J dropped 1; count of bases not matched to a gene: 7. Germline V lookup: CDR1 LNHDA, CDR2 SQIVND (reference sequence). The CDR3 is made up of 17 amino acids.